Listed below are T cell receptor beta chains from one sample, sequenced in a study of beta chain features in type 1 diabetes. Clones were sequenced by immunoSEQ multiplex PCR, and TCRdb holds only the in-frame ones, with some missing. The table shows about 700,000 clones, with about an eighth occurring only once. The specimen sequenced was naive CD4+ T cells from blood. The receptors derive from a man aged 18 to 29 with type 1 diabetes. The CDR3 runs from the conserved cysteine through the conserved F or W. D genes are given only for firm matches. Clone size is given for some rows only: seen once, a few or many times, or a class if the clone is expanded.

j_gene | d_gene | v_gene | abundance | CDR3aa | CDR3nt
TRBJ2-7 | . | TRBV4-2 | . | CASSQDNQGLPYEQYF | TGTGCCAGCAGCCAAGATAACCAGGGATTACCCTACGAGCAGTACTTC
TRBJ1-5 | . | TRBV7-9 | few | CASTRGGTNQPQHF | TGTGCCAGCACTAGGGGAGGGACCAATCAGCCCCAGCATTTT
TRBJ1-6 | . | TRBV7-2 | . | CASSLQGMPNSPLHF | TGTGCCAGCAGCTTACAGGGGATGCCAAATTCACCCCTCCACTTT
TRBJ2-5 | TRBD2 | TRBV5-1 | few | CASSSLAGGRRETQYF | TGCGCCAGCAGCTCCCTAGCGGGGGGGCGACGTGAGACCCAGTACTTC
TRBJ2-1 | TRBD2 | TRBV5-1 | once | CASSFQGLAGAIYNEQFF | TGCGCCAGCAGCTTCCAAGGACTAGCGGGGGCCATCTACAATGAGCAGTTCTTC
TRBJ1-1 | . | TRBV5-1 | few | CASSLDDSSNTEAFF | TGCGCCAGCAGCTTGGATGACAGCTCGAACACTGAAGCTTTCTTT
TRBJ1-1 | TRBD1 | TRBV6-1 | few | CASNDRGLNTEAFF | TGTGCCAGCAATGACAGGGGCCTGAACACTGAAGCTTTCTTT
TRBJ2-2 | . | TRBV9 | . | CASSVPTYGELFF | TGTGCCAGCAGCGTACCGACCTACGGGGAGCTGTTTTTT
TRBJ2-1 | TRBD2 | TRBV30 | few | CAWESGGPRFF | TGTGCCTGGGAGAGCGGGGGGCCTCGGTTCTTC
TRBJ2-6 | . | TRBV30 | . | CAWDPSGANVLTF | TGTGCCTGGGACCCCTCTGGGGCCAACGTCCTGACTTTC
TRBJ2-3 | TRBD1 | TRBV6-6 | few | CASSQTGAITDTQYF | TGTGCCAGCAGCCAGACAGGGGCCATCACAGATACGCAGTATTTT
TRBJ2-1 | TRBD1 | TRBV27 | few | CASSSFPPRQGANEQFF | TGTGCCAGCAGTTCCTTCCCCCCTCGACAGGGGGCTAATGAGCAGTTCTTC
TRBJ1-3 | . | TRBV10-3 | few | CAISDGGGYSGNTIYF | TGTGCCATCAGTGATGGGGGAGGATACTCTGGAAACACCATATATTTT
TRBJ2-7 | . | TRBV28 | few | CASSPSSYEQYF | TGTGCCAGCAGTCCCAGCTCCTACGAGCAGTACTTC
TRBJ1-1 | . | TRBV7-9 | . | CASSPIPGPRTEAFF | TGTGCCAGCAGCCCTATCCCGGGACCGAGAACTGAAGCTTTCTTT
TRBJ2-3 | TRBD2 | TRBV7-9 | few | CASSFSDWTSGADTQYF | TGTGCCAGCAGCTTCTCCGATTGGACTAGCGGGGCAGATACGCAGTATTTT
TRBJ2-7 | . | TRBV29-1 | . | CSVGAGRNEQYF | TGCAGCGTTGGGGCCGGGCGGAACGAGCAGTACTTC
TRBJ2-5 | . | TRBV5-6 | . | CASRGFRLGETQYF | TGTGCCAGCAGAGGCTTTAGGCTGGGGGAGACCCAGTACTTC
TRBJ1-5 | . | TRBV6-1 | . | CASSGDRPQPQHF | TGTGCCAGCAGTGGAGACAGGCCCCAGCCCCAGCATTTT
TRBJ1-1 | TRBD1 | TRBV19 | few | CASNTGELNTEAFF | TGTGCCAGTAATACAGGGGAGCTGAACACTGAAGCTTTCTTT
TRBJ1-1 | . | TRBV6-5 | few | CASSQGRNTEAFF | TGTGCCAGCAGCCAAGGACGGAACACTGAAGCTTTCTTT
TRBJ1-5 | . | TRBV6-5 | . | CASSGREEDQPQHF | TGTGCCAGCAGTGGCAGGGAAGAAGACCAGCCCCAGCATTTT
TRBJ2-6 | . | TRBV30 | few | CAWDSGAGANVLTF | TGTGCCTGGGACTCAGGAGCTGGGGCCAACGTCCTGACTTTC
TRBJ2-3 | TRBD1 | TRBV6-6 | . | CASSSGQGLTDTQYF | TGTGCCAGCAGTTCCGGACAGGGCCTGACAGATACGCAGTATTTT
TRBJ1-5 | TRBD1 | TRBV2 | . | CASSGGTGNQPQHF | TGTGCCAGCAGTGGTGGGACAGGCAATCAGCCCCAGCATTTT
TRBJ1-1 | . | TRBV10-3 | . | CAISTPSDTEAFF | TGTGCCATCAGTACACCCTCGGACACTGAAGCTTTCTTT
TRBJ2-6 | TRBD1 | TRBV7-7 | . | CASSLQSGTVFSGANVLTF | TGTGCTAGCAGCTTGCAATCCGGGACAGTCTTCTCTGGGGCCAACGTCCTGACTTTC
TRBJ2-5 | TRBD2 | TRBV11-3 | . | CASSAAREVVETQYF | TGTGCCAGCAGCGCCGCTCGGGAGGTTGTGGAGACCCAGTACTTC
TRBJ2-7 | . | TRBV30 | . | CAWAYAYEQYF | TGTGCCTGGGCCTATGCCTACGAGCAGTACTTC
TRBJ2-1 | TRBD2 | TRBV6-5 | few | CASSLRGDNEQFF | TGTGCCAGCAGCCTACGGGGGGACAATGAGCAGTTCTTC
TRBJ1-3 | . | TRBV2 | few | CASSSTGTADGNTIYF | TGTGCCAGCAGTTCGACAGGAACAGCGGATGGAAACACCATATATTTT
TRBJ2-1 | . | TRBV7-2 | few | CASSQASREQFF | TGTGCCAGCAGCCAAGCCTCAAGAGAGCAGTTCTTC
TRBJ1-3 | . | TRBV7-8 | . | CASSLGLYSGNTIYF | TGTGCCAGCAGCTTAGGCCTTTACTCTGGAAACACCATATATTTT
TRBJ2-2 | TRBD1 | TRBV6-1 | . | CASTRGWGQNGELFF | TGTGCCAGCACCCGCGGTTGGGGACAGAACGGGGAGCTGTTTTTT
TRBJ2-2 | . | TRBV5-1 | . | CASSLAPSGTGELFF | TGCGCCAGCAGCTTGGCCCCCAGTGGCACCGGGGAGCTGTTTTTT
TRBJ2-3 | TRBD2 | TRBV2 | . | CASRPGTSGDTDTQYF | TGTGCCAGCAGGCCCGGGACTAGCGGGGACACAGATACGCAGTATTTT
TRBJ1-1 | . | TRBV5-1 | few | CASSYTWENTEAFF | TGCGCCAGCAGCTACACTTGGGAGAACACTGAAGCTTTCTTT
TRBJ2-2 | . | TRBV9 | . | CASSVVVSGTGELFF | TGTGCCAGCAGCGTAGTAGTTAGCGGAACCGGGGAGCTGTTTTTT
TRBJ2-1 | . | TRBV6-9 | . | CASSHTLSSYNEQFF | TGTGCCAGCAGTCATACATTGAGCTCCTACAATGAGCAGTTCTTC
TRBJ2-7 | TRBD1 | TRBV5-1 | . | CASSPWTGTSSYEQYF | TGCGCCAGCAGCCCCTGGACAGGGACCAGCTCCTACGAGCAGTACTTC
TRBJ1-5 | . | TRBV30 | few | CAWGLGGNQPQHF | TGTGCCTGGGGACTTGGAGGAAATCAGCCCCAGCATTTT
TRBJ2-1 | . | TRBV12-5 | . | CASSLYSGSSYNEQFF | TGTGCTAGTTCCCTCTATAGCGGTAGCTCCTACAATGAGCAGTTCTTC
TRBJ2-7 | . | TRBV2 | . | CASSVVRAYEQYF | TGTGCCAGCAGTGTCGTCAGAGCCTACGAGCAGTACTTC
TRBJ1-6 | . | TRBV7-9 | . | CASSLESGYRSPLHF | TGTGCCAGCAGCTTAGAGTCTGGGTATCGTTCACCCCTCCACTTT
TRBJ2-6 | . | TRBV6-1 | few | CASNPRPGANVLTF | TGTGCCAGCAATCCTCGTCCTGGGGCCAACGTCCTGACTTTC
TRBJ1-3 | . | TRBV5-4 | few | CASSLVGRDGNTIYF | TGTGCCAGCAGCTTGGTGGGGAGAGATGGAAACACCATATATTTT
TRBJ1-6 | . | TRBV11-2 | once | CASSSGTNNSPLHF | TGTGCCAGCAGCTCCGGGACGAACAATTCACCCCTCCACTTT
TRBJ1-6 | . | TRBV30 | few | CAWTGYNSPLHF | TGTGCCTGGACAGGGTATAATTCACCCCTCCACTTT
TRBJ2-2 | . | TRBV7-6 | few | CASSLRNTGELFF | TGTGCCAGCAGCCTTAGGAACACCGGGGAGCTGTTTTTT
TRBJ2-1 | TRBD1 | TRBV19 | . | CATTGQGRNEQFF | TGTGCCACTACGGGACAGGGACGCAATGAGCAGTTCTTC
TRBJ2-5 | . | TRBV2 | few | CATKAPNESGETQYF | TGTGCCACCAAAGCCCCTAACGAGTCCGGAGAGACCCAGTACTTC
TRBJ1-1 | . | TRBV30 | few | CAWSVQVVGGATGEAFF | TGTGCCTGGAGTGTACAAGTTGTTGGAGGGGCAACGGGTGAAGCTTTCTTT
TRBJ2-3 | TRBD2 | TRBV14 | few | CASSQDASGGRVARSTDTQYF | TGTGCCAGCAGCCAAGACGCTAGCGGGGGCAGAGTAGCACGAAGCACAGATACGCAGTATTTT
TRBJ1-3 | . | TRBV5-1 | . | CASSLAGAGNTIYF | TGCGCCAGCAGCTTGGCAGGGGCTGGAAACACCATATATTTT
TRBJ2-6 | TRBD2 | TRBV29-1 | . | CSVLLAGGNSGANVLTF | TGCAGCGTTCTTTTAGCGGGGGGAAACTCTGGGGCCAACGTCCTGACTTTC
TRBJ2-2 | . | TRBV30 | . | CAWSPGVSTGELFF | TGTGCCTGGAGTCCAGGGGTTAGCACCGGGGAGCTGTTTTTT
TRBJ2-4 | . | TRBV6-1 | . | CASSEQGDQNIQYF | TGTGCCAGCAGTGAACAGGGTGACCAAAACATTCAGTACTTC